The 23 T cell receptor beta chains below all came from one sample that was sequenced in a study of blood T cell repertoires in COVID-19. Using immunoSEQ multiplex PCR, the repertoire was profiled, and TCRdb retains in-frame clones only, with some absent. The sample carries about 100,000 clones, roughly 92% recorded once. Specimen: peripheral blood. The origin of the receptors is a man aged 45-60 years with active COVID-19.

The rearrangement uses TRBV7-9 and TRBJ1-4, with D maybe TRBD1 (6 bases). The CDR3 runs 19 residues. The germline V and J ends were trimmed by 4 bases and 0 bases, with 21 bases remaining between them. Germline V gene lookup returns CDR1 SEHNR and CDR2 FQNEAQ (reference sequence). The DNA for the CDR3 is TGTGCCAGCAGCTCCCTCTTGACAGGCGATGTGTCAACTAATGAAAAACTGTTTTTT. It is translated as CASSSLLTGDVSTNEKLFF. Together with reference TRBV7-9 and TRBJ1-4, the CDR3 gives the full variable domain: DTGVSQNPRHKITKRGQNVTFRCDPISEHNRLYWYRQTLGQGPEFLTYFQNEAQLEKSRLLSDRFSAERPKGSFSTLEIQRTEQGDSAMYLCASSSLLTGDVSTNEKLFFGSGTQLSVL.

This chain links TRBV5-1 with TRBJ2-2, with 11 bases identical to TRBD2. With V trimmed by 0 bases and J by 1 base, 5 bases remained unmatched. This CDR3 contains 18 residues. Germline values: CDR1 SGHRS, CDR2 YFSETQ. CDR3 in DNA: TGCGCCAGCAGCTTGGAGGCTAGCGGGAGGATGAACACCGGGGAGCTGTTTTTT. Residues: CASSLEASGRMNTGELFF.

The V call is TRBV19, the J call TRBJ2-3, with a possible D match to TRBD2 (5 bases). The CDR3 is made up of 13 amino acids. Germline V gene lookup returns CDR1 LNHDA and CDR2 SQIVND (reference sequence). V lost 5 bases, J lost 3 bases, and 9 bases lay in between. The chain's CDR3 is CASSVTGTDTQYF. In nucleotides, the CDR3 is TGTGCCAGTAGTGTTACGGGAACAGATACGCAGTATTTT.

The chain employs TRBV7-9 and TRBJ2-3, with a possible D match to TRBD2 (5 bases). The germline CDR1 and CDR2 sequences are SEHNR and FQNEAQ (reference sequence). CDR3 length: 13 residues. Trimming pared 4 bases from V and 0 bases from J, leaving 5 bases between. The CDR3 region has the DNA TGTGCCAGCAGCTGGACTAGCACAGATACGCAGTATTTT. Translating it yields CASSWTSTDTQYF. Using reference TRBV7-9 and TRBJ2-3 for the parts outside the CDR3, the full variable domain is DTGVSQNPRHKITKRGQNVTFRCDPISEHNRLYWYRQTLGQGPEFLTYFQNEAQLEKSRLLSDRFSAERPKGSFSTLEIQRTEQGDSAMYLCASSWTSTDTQYFGPGTRLTVL.

This rearrangement joins TRBV7-6 to TRBJ2-1; 12 bases align to TRBD2. The CDR3 has 19 amino acids. Germline V CDR1 and CDR2: SGHVS, FNYEAQ. Trimming took 5 bases from V and 6 from J; bases not matched to a gene: 17. In DNA form, the CDR3 reads TGTGCCAGCAGCCCCAAAATGACTAGCGGGAGTCAGTACGGCAATGAGCAGTTCTTC. Its translation: CASSPKMTSGSQYGNEQFF.

The rearrangement joins TRBV6-5 to TRBJ2-7; 9 bases map to TRBD1. The CDR3 consists of 14 residues. From germline, CDR1 is MNHEY and CDR2 SVGAGI. J lost 2 bases, V lost 6 bases, and 5 bases had no gene match. The CDR3 protein is CASRGGTGTYEQYF. The CDR3 DNA sequence: TGTGCCAGCAGGGGTGGGACAGGGACCTACGAGCAGTACTTC.

CDR3 in DNA: TGTGCCAGCAGTTACTCGGACAGGGTGTACGAGCAGTACTTC. Translation gives CASSYSDRVYEQYF. J is TRBJ2-7 and V is TRBV6-5; 8 bases fit TRBD1. The germline CDR1 and CDR2 sequences are MNHEY and SVGAGI. This CDR3 is built from 14 residues. Unmatched junction bases numbered 2, after V lost 0 bases and J lost 4 bases.

The genes are TRBV11-2 and TRBJ2-4; D remains ambiguous. CDR3 length: 18 residues. In germline, CDR1 is SGHAT, CDR2 FQNNGV. V lost 0 bases and J 6 bases, leaving 21 bases between the germline ends. Here the CDR3 DNA reads TGTGCCAGCAGCTTAGATTCGGTCGGTGTTGCTTTCGGAAACATTCAGTACTTC. This codes for CASSLDSVGVAFGNIQYF.

The V gene is TRBV10-3, the J gene TRBJ1-5, with TRBD1 matching 8 bases. The CDR3 is made up of 16 amino acids. CDR1 and CDR2 from the germline V gene are ENHRY and SYGVKD. Trimming took 5 bases from V and 0 from J; bases not matched to a gene: 6. The CDR3 loop reads CAISTDRENSNQPQHF. In DNA form, the CDR3 reads TGTGCCATCAGTACGGACAGGGAAAATAGCAATCAGCCCCAGCATTTT.

This sequence joins TRBV13 and TRBJ2-7, with 7 nucleotides matching TRBD2. Losses at the gene ends were 3 bases for V and 1 base for J; bases not matched to a gene: 3. CDR3 length equals 14 residues. Germline V lookup: CDR1 PRHDT, CDR2 FYEKMQ (reference sequence). In DNA form, the CDR3 reads TGTGCCAGCAGCTTGGCTAGCGGTTCCTACGAGCAGTACTTC. The encoded protein is CASSLASGSYEQYF.

A single count supports this clone. The chain uses TRBV12-3 or TRBV12-4 and TRBJ2-3; 7 bases align to TRBD2. The CDR3 spans 13 residues. The V segment lost 6 bases and the J segment 3 bases; nucleotides outside the gene matches: 3. In nucleotides, the CDR3 is TGTGCCAGCAGAGCGGGACCGACAGATACGCAGTATTTT. The encoded protein is CASRAGPTDTQYF.

The chain has TRBV7-9 and TRBJ2-1; tentatively, D is TRBD2 (5 bases). The germline CDR1 and CDR2 sequences are SEHNR and FQNEAQ (reference sequence). Trimming stripped 8 bases from V and 4 bases from J, with 15 bases between. This CDR3 contains 14 residues. DNA of the CDR3: TGTGCCAGCTTGCACGAGCTAGCATACAATGAGCAGTTCTTC. Translated, it gives CASLHELAYNEQFF.

The count of this clone is one. This chain connects TRBV28 to TRBJ1-2, with D uncertain. CDR1 and CDR2 (germline): MDHEN, SYDVKM. Trimming shortened V by 4 bases and J by 3 bases, and 21 bases separated the two germline ends. The CDR3 is 17 amino acids. The CDR3 here is CASSSTSRTVGYYGYTF. The CDR3 nucleotides read TGTGCCAGCAGTTCCACATCCAGGACTGTAGGCTACTATGGCTACACCTTC.

The chain carries TRBV5-1 and TRBJ1-1, with TRBD1 matching over 7 bases. The CDR3 covers 15 residues. The trim removed 3 bases at V and 4 bases at J, leaving 9 bases unmatched. Germline V gene lookup returns CDR1 SGHRS and CDR2 YFSETQ. The CDR3 DNA is TGCGCCAGCAGCTCCCACAGGGGTTCAGGCACTGAAGCTTTCTTT. As protein: CASSSHRGSGTEAFF.

The chain couples TRBV28 to TRBJ2-1, with 7 bases fitting TRBD2. There are 15 residues in the CDR3. Germline-derived CDR1 and CDR2 are MDHEN and SYDVKM. V shed 6 bases and J 2 bases; nucleotides not matched to a gene: 7. In DNA form, the CDR3 reads TGTGCCAGCAGCCTGACAAGCGGGACCTACAATGAGCAGTTCTTC. It is translated as CASSLTSGTYNEQFF.

V is TRBV18 and J is TRBJ2-1; the D is unclear. CDR3 size: 15 residues. Deletions cut 5 bases from V and 2 bases from J, with 13 bases between. CDR1 is KGHSH and CDR2 is LQKENI in the germline V gene. The CDR3 DNA follows: TGTGCCAGCTCATCGGAGAGAAGTCCCTACAATGAGCAGTTCTTC. Translated, it gives CASSSERSPYNEQFF.

This sequence joins TRBV19 and TRBJ2-4; D perhaps matches TRBD1 (5 bases). There are 14 residues in the CDR3. V was pared by 10 bases and J by 1 base, with 14 bases between. Germline values: CDR1 LNHDA, CDR2 SQIVND (reference sequence). CDR3 loop: CATRPGAAKNIQYF. The CDR3 bases are TGTGCCACCCGCCCTGGGGCGGCCAAAAACATTCAGTACTTC.

A note on this clone: The sample holds other DNA sequences that translate to the same CDR3. J is TRBJ1-3 and V is TRBV27; TRBD1 aligns across 11 bases. V shed 6 bases, J shed 2 bases, and the junction held 3 bases outside the gene matches. The CDR3 runs 15 residues. Per the germline V gene, CDR1 is MNHEY and CDR2 is SMNVEV (reference sequence). CDR3 residues: CASRPGQGAGNTIYF. The DNA of the CDR3 is TGTGCCAGCAGACCGGGACAGGGGGCTGGAAACACCATATATTTT.

This sequence joins TRBV7-2 and TRBJ2-3, with TRBD2 as a possible D gene (5 bases). From germline, CDR1 is SGHTA and CDR2 FQGNSA. CDR3 size: 15 residues. V was pared by 7 bases and J by 0 bases, with 14 bases between. The CDR3 DNA sequence: TGTGCCAGCACCGCCCGGGAAGGTAGCACAGATACGCAGTATTTT. The encoded protein is CASTAREGSTDTQYF.

V and J are TRBV5-5 and TRBJ2-1; TRBD1 matches 7 bases. This CDR3 region has 15 residues. Germline V gene lookup returns CDR1 SGHKS and CDR2 YYEKEE (reference sequence). V shed 4 bases, J shed 0 bases, and the junction held 4 bases outside the gene matches. The CDR3 region has the DNA TGTGCCAGCAGCCTGGGACAGAACTCCTACAATGAGCAGTTCTTC. Residues: CASSLGQNSYNEQFF. The complete variable domain, with remaining parts taken from reference TRBV5-5 and TRBJ2-1, reads DAGVTQSPTHLIKTRGQQVTLRCSPISGHKSVSWYQQVLGQGPQFIFQYYEKEERGRGNFPDRFSARQFPNYSSELNVNALLLGDSALYLCASSLGQNSYNEQFFGPGTRLTVL.

The sample holds one count of this clone. J is TRBJ1-1 and V is TRBV10-3; TRBD1 matches 7 bases. From germline, CDR1 is ENHRY and CDR2 SYGVKD. V was pared by 10 bases and J by 4 bases, with 15 bases of the junction left unmatched. The CDR3 extends over 15 amino acids. CDR3 nucleotides: TGTGCCACCATCGGGGGAGTAGGGGGCAGCACTGAAGCTTTCTTT. This encodes CATIGGVGGSTEAFF.

As DNA, the CDR3 is TGTGCCATCACTCCGGGACAGGGGTCTTACGAGCAGTACTTC. Translated: CAITPGQGSYEQYF. V usage is TRBV10-3 and J usage is TRBJ2-7, with 10 bases identical to TRBD1. V lost 7 bases and J lost 4; bases outside the gene matches: 7. This CDR3 region has 14 residues. CDR1 and CDR2 from the germline V gene are ENHRY and SYGVKD.

The genes are TRBV5-1 and TRBJ2-3, with 7 bases aligning to TRBD1. With V trimmed by 4 bases and J by 6 bases, 8 bases remained unmatched. The CDR3 runs 14 residues. Germline V gives CDR1 SGHRS, CDR2 YFSETQ. The CDR3 here is CASSPGQAPDTQYF. The CDR3 DNA reads as TGCGCCAGCAGCCCCGGACAGGCACCCGATACGCAGTATTTT.